These T cell receptor beta chains were read from a single sample in a study of shared clonotypes between healthy human individuals. The repertoire was sequenced with immunoSEQ multiplex PCR; TCRdb's copy has only in-frame clones and lacks some. The sample lists over 850,000 clones, approximately 78% occurring once. The sequencing sample was made of memory CD4+ T cells from PBMCs. The receptor set was obtained from a man aged 18-30 years in good health. Some clones in this sample may be carry-over from other donors' samples. The CDR3 runs from the conserved cysteine through the conserved F or W. The D gene is left open where the match is weak. Size tells how often a clone was seen (once, few, many) or the class of an expanded clone, and some rows leave it out.

abundance | len | j_gene | d_gene | v_gene | CDR3nt | CDR3aa
NA | 12 | TRBJ1-2 | NA | TRBV29-1 | TGCAGCGACACTGCTGGAGGACATGGCTACACCTTC | CSDTAGGHGYTF
NA | 15 | TRBJ2-1 | TRBD2 | TRBV5-1 | TGCGCCAGCAGCTTTACTAGCGGAGCCTACAATGAGCAGTTCTTC | CASSFTSGAYNEQFF
once | 15 | TRBJ2-1 | NA | TRBV9 | TGTGCCAGCAGCGTAGCCCCGGTCTCCTACAATGAGCAGTTCTTC | CASSVAPVSYNEQFF
NA | 14 | TRBJ2-2 | NA | TRBV6-5 | TGTGCCAGCAGGGAGGGGCTACACACCGGGGAGCTGTTTTTT | CASREGLHTGELFF
few | 16 | TRBJ2-1 | TRBD2 | TRBV6-5 | TGTGCCAGCAGTTATGTTTTTACTAGCGGGAGAAACGAGCAGTTCTTC | CASSYVFTSGRNEQFF
NA | 15 | TRBJ2-5 | TRBD1 | TRBV7-2 | TGTGCCAGCAGCTCCAGACAGGGGGCAGGGGAGACCCAGTACTTC | CASSSRQGAGETQYF
NA | 16 | TRBJ2-1 | TRBD2 | TRBV6-1 | TGTGCCAGCAGTGAAGCGCCGACTAGCGGCTACAATGAGCAGTTCTTC | CASSEAPTSGYNEQFF
NA | 12 | TRBJ2-3 | NA | TRBV11-2 | TGTGCCAGCAGCTTATACGGGGATACGCAGTATTTT | CASSLYGDTQYF
NA | 15 | TRBJ2-1 | TRBD2 | TRBV11-2 | TGTGCCAGCAGCCAGAGGACTAGCGGAGAAAATGAGCAGTTCTTC | CASSQRTSGENEQFF
NA | 15 | TRBJ2-7 | NA | TRBV11-3 | TGTGCCAGCAGTCAAGGAGGGGACCGCTCCTACGAGCAGTACTTC | CASSQGGDRSYEQYF
NA | 15 | TRBJ2-1 | TRBD1 | TRBV11-3 | TGTGCCAGCAGCTTACTCGGGACAGGGAACAATGAGCAGTTCTTC | CASSLLGTGNNEQFF
NA | 18 | TRBJ2-3 | TRBD2 | TRBV2 | TGTGCCAGCAGTGTCAGACTAGCGGGAGGGCCTGGCACAGATACGCAGTATTTT | CASSVRLAGGPGTDTQYF
NA | 14 | TRBJ2-3 | NA | TRBV4-1 | TGCGCCAGCAGCATAGGAGGAGAGGCAGATACGCAGTATTTT | CASSIGGEADTQYF
few | 18 | TRBJ2-5 | TRBD2 | TRBV7-9 | TGTGCCAGCAGCCCAATTTTCGGCCTAGCGGGGGACCAAGAGACCCAGTACTTC | CASSPIFGLAGDQETQYF
NA | 18 | TRBJ1-1 | NA | TRBV25-1 | TGTGCCAGCAGTGCATTCACCCAGGTCTCAAAGGGGAACACTGAAGCTTTCTTT | CASSAFTQVSKGNTEAFF
NA | 12 | TRBJ1-1 | NA | TRBV5-1 | TGCGCCAGCAGCGCCGAACAGGGAGTGGCTTTCTTT | CASSAEQGVAFF
NA | 16 | TRBJ1-3 | NA | TRBV28 | TGTGCCAGCAGACCCGGGGGGGGATCCTCTGGAAACACCATATATTTT | CASRPGGGSSGNTIYF
NA | 16 | TRBJ1-5 | NA | TRBV7-2 | TGTGCCAGCAGCTTAGATAGTGATCTTTCCAATCAGCCCCAGCATTTT | CASSLDSDLSNQPQHF
once | 14 | TRBJ1-2 | TRBD1 | TRBV5-6 | TGTGCCAGCAGCGACACAGGGGCTGCCTATGGCTACACCTTC | CASSDTGAAYGYTF
few | 18 | TRBJ2-2 | TRBD1 | TRBV27 | TGTGCCAGCAGCTCCCAGGGACCGGGACAGGGGTACACCGGGGAGCTGTTTTTT | CASSSQGPGQGYTGELFF
NA | 16 | TRBJ2-2 | TRBD2 | TRBV11-2 | TGTGCCAGCAGCTTACAAGCGGGAGGGACCACCGGGGAGCTGTTTTTT | CASSLQAGGTTGELFF
NA | 12 | TRBJ2-3 | NA | TRBV7-6 | TGTGCCAGCAGCCCGTACACAGATACGCAGTATTTT | CASSPYTDTQYF
NA | 14 | TRBJ1-6 | TRBD1 | TRBV30 | TGTGCCACACAGGGGGCGCAGAGGTATTCACCCCTCCACTTT | CATQGAQRYSPLHF
NA | 16 | TRBJ1-3 | TRBD1 | TRBV5-6 | TGTGCCAGCAGCTGGGCCGGGACAGGGTACGGAAACACCATATATTTT | CASSWAGTGYGNTIYF
once | 18 | TRBJ1-5 | NA | TRBV5-6 | TGTGCCAGCAGCATAAGACACCACCACACGCATAGCAATCAGCCCCAGCATTTT | CASSIRHHHTHSNQPQHF
once | 14 | TRBJ1-4 | NA | TRBV19 | TGTGCCAGTAAGGGAAGGGAGAAGTACGAAAAACTGTTTTTT | CASKGREKYEKLFF